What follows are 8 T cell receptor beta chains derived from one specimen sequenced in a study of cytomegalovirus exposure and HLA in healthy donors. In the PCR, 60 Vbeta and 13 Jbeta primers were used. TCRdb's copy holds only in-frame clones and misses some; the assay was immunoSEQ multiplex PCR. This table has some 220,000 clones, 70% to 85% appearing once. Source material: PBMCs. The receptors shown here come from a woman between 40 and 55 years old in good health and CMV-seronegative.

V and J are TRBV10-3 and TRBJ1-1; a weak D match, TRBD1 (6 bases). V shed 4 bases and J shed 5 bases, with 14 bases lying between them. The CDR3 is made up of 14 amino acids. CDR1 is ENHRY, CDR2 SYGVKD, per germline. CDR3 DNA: TGTGCCATCAGTGCGGGGAGGGGGGGTACTGAAGCTTTCTTT. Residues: CAISAGRGGTEAFF.

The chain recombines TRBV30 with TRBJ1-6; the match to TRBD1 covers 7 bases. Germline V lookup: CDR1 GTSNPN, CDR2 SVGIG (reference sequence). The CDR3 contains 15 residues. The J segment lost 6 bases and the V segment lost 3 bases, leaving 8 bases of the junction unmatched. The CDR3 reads CAWRTPGQVNSPLHF. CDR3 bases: TGTGCCTGGAGGACCCCTGGACAGGTTAATTCACCCCTCCACTTT.

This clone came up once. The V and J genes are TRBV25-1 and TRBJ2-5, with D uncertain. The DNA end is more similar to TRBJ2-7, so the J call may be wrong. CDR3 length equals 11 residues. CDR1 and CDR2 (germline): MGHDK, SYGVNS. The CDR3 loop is CASISVSEQYF. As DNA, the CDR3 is TGTGCCAGCATATCGGTTAGCGAGCAGTACTTC.

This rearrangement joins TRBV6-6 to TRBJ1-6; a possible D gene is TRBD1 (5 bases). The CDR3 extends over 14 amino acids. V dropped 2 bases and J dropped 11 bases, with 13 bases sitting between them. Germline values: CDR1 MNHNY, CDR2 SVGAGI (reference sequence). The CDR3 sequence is CASSYLSGDAPLHF. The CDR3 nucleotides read TGTGCCAGCAGTTACCTTTCGGGGGATGCACCCCTCCACTTT.

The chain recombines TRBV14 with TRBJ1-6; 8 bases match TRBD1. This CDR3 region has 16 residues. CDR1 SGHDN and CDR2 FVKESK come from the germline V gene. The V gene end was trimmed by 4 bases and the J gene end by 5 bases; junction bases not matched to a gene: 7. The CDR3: CASSPKGQGDNSPLHF. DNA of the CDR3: TGTGCCAGCAGCCCCAAAGGACAGGGAGATAATTCACCCCTCCACTTT.

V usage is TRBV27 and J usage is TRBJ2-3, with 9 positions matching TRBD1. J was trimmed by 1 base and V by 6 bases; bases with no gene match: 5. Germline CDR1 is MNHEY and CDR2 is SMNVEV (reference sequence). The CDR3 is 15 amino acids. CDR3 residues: CASRTGQGRTDTQYF. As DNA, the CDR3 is TGTGCCAGCAGGACGGGACAGGGTCGCACAGATACGCAGTATTTT.

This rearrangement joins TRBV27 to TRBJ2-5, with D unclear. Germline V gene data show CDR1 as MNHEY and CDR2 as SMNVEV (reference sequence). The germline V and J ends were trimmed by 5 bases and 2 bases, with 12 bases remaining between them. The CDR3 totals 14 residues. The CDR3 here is CASSLLTRQETQYF. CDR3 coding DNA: TGTGCCAGCAGTCTCCTGACAAGGCAAGAGACCCAGTACTTC.

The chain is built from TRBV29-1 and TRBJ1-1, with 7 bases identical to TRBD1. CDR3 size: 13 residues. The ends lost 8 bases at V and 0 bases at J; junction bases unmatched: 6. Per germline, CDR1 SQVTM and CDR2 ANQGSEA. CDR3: CSTEQGLNTEAFF. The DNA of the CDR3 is TGCAGCACGGAACAGGGGTTGAACACTGAAGCTTTCTTT.